This T cell receptor (beta chain) was captured in a study of T cells after somatic rescue of genetic block. CDR1 and CDR2 (germline): SGHTA, FQGNSA. Trimming removed 5 bases from V and 18 bases from J; junction bases left unmatched: 16. This CDR3 comprises 14 residues. The table came from immunoSEQ multiplex PCR; TCRdb's copy has only in-frame clones and leaves some out. The sample holds 110,000 or so clones; 85% to 95% are singletons and the top ten take about 1.5%. V usage is TRBV7-2 and J usage is TRBJ1-6; the match to TRBD1 covers 7 bases. The sequencing input was peripheral blood mononuclear cells (PBMCs). This receptor was obtained from a woman between 18 and 29 years old. CDR3 nucleotide sequence: TGTGCCAGCAGCACCATGAACAGGGGAGGAACGGCCCACTTT. Amino acids: CASSTMNRGGTAHF.